Listed below are T cell receptor beta chains from one sample, sequenced in a study of T-cell reconstitution after alpha-beta-depleted transplantation in children. Each CDR3 protein is one row after TCRdb ran MiXCR on the PCR reads. Seen here are about 900,000 distinct CDR3 sequences, around 30% observed once, and the top ten hold about 28%. The sequencing here drew on PBMCs, mostly from graft donor cells, taken 360 days after TCRalphabeta/CD19-depleted stem cell transplant. Receptors originate from a boy under two years old who had a stem cell transplant for SCID, so the T cells may come from the graft donor. The CDR3 runs from the conserved cysteine through the conserved F or W. The D gene is left open where the match is weak. Size is omitted from some rows. Given values are once, few, many or a class for expanded clones.

v_call	clone_size	d_call	j_call	cdr3_nt	cdr3_aa
TRBV6-2/TRBV6-3	once	.	TRBJ1-1	TGTGCCTCCTCCGGTCCGTGGACTGAAGCTTTCTTT	CASSGPWTEAFF
TRBV20-1	.	.	TRBJ1-2	TGCAGTGCTAGAGATCCACAGAACTATGGCTACACCTTC	CSARDPQNYGYTF
TRBV10-3	.	TRBD1	TRBJ1-1	TGTGCCATCAATCCGGGACAGGGGGCCACTGAAGCTTTCTTT	CAINPGQGATEAFF
TRBV9	.	TRBD2	TRBJ2-3	TGTGCCAGCAGCGTAGCGGTAGCGGGGGGGCCGCGCCAAGATACGCAGTATTTT	CASSVAVAGGPRQDTQYF
TRBV5-1	.	TRBD2	TRBJ2-1	TGCGCCAGCAGCTTTTGGGCGGGGGGGATCTACAATGAGCAGTTCTTC	CASSFWAGGIYNEQFF
TRBV7-6	few	.	TRBJ2-3	TGTGCCAGCAGCTCTAATCGTCGCACAGATACGCAGTATTTT	CASSSNRRTDTQYF
TRBV20-1	.	.	TRBJ2-1	TGCAGTGCCCCCGGACAGTACAATGAGCAGTTCTTC	CSAPGQYNEQFF
TRBV6-5	few	.	TRBJ1-2	TGTGCCAGCAGTTACTCGAGAGGCGGGGTGGGAGACTATGGCTACACCTTC	CASSYSRGGVGDYGYTF
TRBV20-1	.	.	TRBJ2-3	TGCAGTGCGCGGGGACCCCCGGGGGATACGCAGTATTTT	CSARGPPGDTQYF
TRBV20-1	.	.	TRBJ2-1	TGCAGTGCTAGAGGGCTCCCAGACCCGTACAATGAGCAGTTCTTC	CSARGLPDPYNEQFF
TRBV5-1	.	.	TRBJ2-2	TGCGCCAGCAGTTTCGGTTCTGGGTTCACCGGGGAGCTGTTTTTT	CASSFGSGFTGELFF
TRBV15	few	.	TRBJ1-3	TGTGCCACCAGCAGGCCAGTGAAGGGTGAGAACACCATATATTTT	CATSRPVKGENTIYF
TRBV6-5	few	.	TRBJ1-6	TGTGCCAGCAGTTACTCTGGGGGGGTCTCTTTTAATTCACCCCTCCACTTT	CASSYSGGVSFNSPLHF
TRBV10-3	few	.	TRBJ1-3	TGTGCCATCAGTGAGTCGGGAAACACCATATATTTT	CAISESGNTIYF
TRBV12-3/TRBV12-4	.	.	TRBJ1-1	TGTGCCAGCAGTCGCAGCGGGACACTGGTGACTGAAGCTTTCTTT	CASSRSGTLVTEAFF
TRBV4-1	.	TRBD2	TRBJ2-7	TGCGCCAGCAGCCAAGAACCCCTACCGACCTGGGGACTAGCAGAACCTTACGAGCAGTACTTC	CASSQEPLPTWGLAEPYEQYF
TRBV28	few	.	TRBJ2-5	TGTGCCAGCAGTTTACTGACTAGTGGGGAGACCCAGTACTTC	CASSLLTSGETQYF
TRBV2	.	TRBD1	TRBJ2-5	TGTGCCAGCAGGAGAGAGGACAGGGGGCTCGGATCGACCCAGTACTTC	CASRREDRGLGSTQYF
TRBV5-1	many	TRBD1	TRBJ2-5	TGCGCCAGCAGCTTGAACGGTCAGGGGGCCGAAGAGACCCAGTACTTC	CASSLNGQGAEETQYF
TRBV4-3	.	.	TRBJ2-2	TGCGCCAGCAGCCAACTCCTAATGGGGGCGAATCCCGGCGGGGAGCTGTTTTTT	CASSQLLMGANPGGELFF
TRBV2	few	.	TRBJ2-7	TGTGCCGGATCCGAGTTGGACGGCTCCTACGAGCAGTACTTC	CAGSELDGSYEQYF
TRBV4-1	.	TRBD2	TRBJ2-1	TGCGCCAGCAGCCAAGATACTAGCGGGGGGGCCTACAATGAGCAGTTCTTC	CASSQDTSGGAYNEQFF
TRBV4-3	.	.	TRBJ2-3	TGCGCCAGCAGTCTCCAGGGCCAGCCCATCACAGATACGCAGTATTTT	CASSLQGQPITDTQYF
TRBV20-1	.	.	TRBJ1-1	TGCAGTGCCACCCATACCGGGGGGACTGAAGCTTTCTTT	CSATHTGGTEAFF
TRBV7-2	few	.	TRBJ1-1	TGTGCCAGCAGCTTAGCGCCACCACCAAACACTGAAGCTTTCTTT	CASSLAPPPNTEAFF